The entry below describes one T cell receptor (beta chain). CDR3 length equals 15 residues. Germline values: CDR1 SGHTA, CDR2 FQGTGA. The ends were cut back, 9 bases at V and 8 bases at J, with 22 bases in the middle. It was with a sample-barcoded 5' primer and a J-beta primer mix that a second PCR of about 6 to 12 cycles was run. MiXCR was run by TCRdb on the 5' RACE reads, yielding one entry per CDR3 protein. The sample yields roughly 1,000,000 distinct CDR3 sequences, almost 25% seen once. This sample is drawn from a study of blood T cells in healthy people across ages. As for the study in general: Template switching recovered approximately one barcoded beta molecule for every two T cells.

The same data also contributed to another study, on T cells of mothers and their children. That source notes: The TCR beta CDR3 read count exceeded 9 million for each mother and was some 2.7 million for each child.

This receptor was obtained from a girl aged 2 to 10 in good health. What was sequenced was blood. The chain has TRBV7-3 and TRBJ2-2, with a tentative D call TRBD2 (7 bases). CDR3 sequence: CASGDGGPISGELFF. The CDR3 nucleotides are TGTGCCAGTGGAGACGGGGGGCCAATTTCGGGGGAGCTGTTTTTT.